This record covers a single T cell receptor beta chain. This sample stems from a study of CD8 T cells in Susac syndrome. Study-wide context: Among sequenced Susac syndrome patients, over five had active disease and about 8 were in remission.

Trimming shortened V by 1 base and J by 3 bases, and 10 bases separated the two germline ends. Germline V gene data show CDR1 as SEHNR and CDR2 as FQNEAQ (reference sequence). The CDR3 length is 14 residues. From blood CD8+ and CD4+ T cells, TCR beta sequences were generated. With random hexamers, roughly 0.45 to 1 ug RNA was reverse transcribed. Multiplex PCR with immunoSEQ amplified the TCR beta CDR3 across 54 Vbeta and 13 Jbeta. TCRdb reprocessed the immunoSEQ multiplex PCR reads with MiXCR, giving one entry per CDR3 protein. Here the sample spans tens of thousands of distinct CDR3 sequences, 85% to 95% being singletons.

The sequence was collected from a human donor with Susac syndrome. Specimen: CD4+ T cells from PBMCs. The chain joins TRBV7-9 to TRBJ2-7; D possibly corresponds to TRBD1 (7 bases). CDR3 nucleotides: TGTGCCAGCAGCTTAGGGCGGGACAGCTACGAGCAGTACTTC. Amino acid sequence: CASSLGRDSYEQYF.